This TCR beta chain came from a study of blood T cell repertoires in COVID-19. As for the study in general: In each case, the material was cDNA or gDNA derived from T cells, B-cell-depleted T cells, or PBMCs.

The CDR3 sequence is 14 residues long. Germline V gene sequence: CDR1 GTSNPN, CDR2 SVGIG (reference sequence). V was cut by 2 bases and J by 0 bases, with 8 bases left in between. In the original analysis: Researchers report that nucleated cell counts were estimated from reference gene primer amplification. Sequencing was performed with immunoSEQ multiplex PCR; in TCRdb, only in-frame clones are kept and a portion is missing. Clone size and the V and J calls come from that table; the DNA yielded D and trimming. The profile covers approximately 300,000 clones, with roughly 90% appearing a single time and under 8% taken by the ten largest.

The chain links TRBV30 to TRBJ1-5; D remains ambiguous. Sequencing was carried out using peripheral blood. The TCR originated in a man between 18 and 35 years old who had recovered from COVID-19. The CDR3 here is CAWSSSYSNQPQHF. In nucleotides, the CDR3 is TGTGCCTGGAGTTCGTCTTATAGCAATCAGCCCCAGCATTTT.